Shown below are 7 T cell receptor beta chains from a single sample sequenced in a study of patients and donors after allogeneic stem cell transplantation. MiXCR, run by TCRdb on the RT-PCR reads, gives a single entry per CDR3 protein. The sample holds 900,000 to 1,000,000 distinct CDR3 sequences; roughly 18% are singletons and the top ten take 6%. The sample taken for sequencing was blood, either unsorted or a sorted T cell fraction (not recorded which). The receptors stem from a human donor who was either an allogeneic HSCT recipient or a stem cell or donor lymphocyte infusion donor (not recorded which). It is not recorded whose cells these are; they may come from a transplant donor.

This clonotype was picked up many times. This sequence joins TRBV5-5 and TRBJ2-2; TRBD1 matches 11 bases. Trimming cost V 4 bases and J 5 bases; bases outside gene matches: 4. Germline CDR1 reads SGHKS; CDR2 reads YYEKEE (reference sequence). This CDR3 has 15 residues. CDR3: CASSPGTGGTGELFF. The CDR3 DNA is TGTGCCAGCAGCCCCGGGACAGGGGGGACCGGGGAGCTGTTTTTT.

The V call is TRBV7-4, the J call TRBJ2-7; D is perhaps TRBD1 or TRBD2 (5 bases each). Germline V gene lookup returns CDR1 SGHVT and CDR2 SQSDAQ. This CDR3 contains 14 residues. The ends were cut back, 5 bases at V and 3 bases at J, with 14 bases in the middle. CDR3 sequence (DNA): TGTGCCAGCAGCCCCGGGACGCCTCACTACGAGCAGTACTTC. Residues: CASSPGTPHYEQYF.

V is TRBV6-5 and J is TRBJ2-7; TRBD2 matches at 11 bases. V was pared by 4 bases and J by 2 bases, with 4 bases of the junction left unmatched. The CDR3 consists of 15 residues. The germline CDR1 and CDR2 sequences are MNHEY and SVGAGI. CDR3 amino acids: CASSLTSGVTYEQYF. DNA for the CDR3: TGTGCCAGCAGTTTGACTAGCGGGGTGACCTACGAGCAGTACTTC.

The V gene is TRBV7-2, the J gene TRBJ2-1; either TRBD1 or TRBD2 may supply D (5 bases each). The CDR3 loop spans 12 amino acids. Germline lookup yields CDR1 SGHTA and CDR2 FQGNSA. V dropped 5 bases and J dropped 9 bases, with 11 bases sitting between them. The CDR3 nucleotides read TGTGCCAGCAGCGAGGGGTTTACTGAGCAGTTCTTC. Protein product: CASSEGFTEQFF. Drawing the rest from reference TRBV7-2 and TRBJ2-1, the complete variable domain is GAGVSQSPSNKVTEKGKDVELRCDPISGHTALYWYRQSLGQGLEFLIYFQGNSAPDKSGLPSDRFSAERTGGSVSTLTIQRTQQEDSAVYLCASSEGFTEQFFGPGTRLTVL.

Written as DNA, the CDR3 is TGCGCCAGCAGACCCGGGGCATGGGAGTACGAGCAGTACTTC. It encodes CASRPGAWEYEQYF. V gene TRBV23-1 combines with J gene TRBJ2-7; perhaps D is TRBD1 or TRBD2 (5 bases each). TRBV23-1 is classed as an ORF, of uncertain function. The CDR3 totals 14 residues. The V end was cut by 6 bases, the J end by 4 bases, with 16 bases between.

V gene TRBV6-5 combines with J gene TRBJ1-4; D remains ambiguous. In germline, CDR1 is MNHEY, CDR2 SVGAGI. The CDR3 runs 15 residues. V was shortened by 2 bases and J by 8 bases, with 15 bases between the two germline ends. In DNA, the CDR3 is TGTGCCAGCAGTTACGCCGGAGCCCGGGGAGAAAAACTGTTTTTT. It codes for CASSYAGARGEKLFF.

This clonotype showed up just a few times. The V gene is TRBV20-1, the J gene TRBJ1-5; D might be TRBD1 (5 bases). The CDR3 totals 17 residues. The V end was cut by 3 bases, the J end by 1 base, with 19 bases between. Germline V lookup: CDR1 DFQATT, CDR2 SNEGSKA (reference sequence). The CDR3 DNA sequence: TGCAGTGCTAGCAAGGCAGGGAGTCGGGGAAGCAATCAGCCCCAGCATTTT. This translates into CSASKAGSRGSNQPQHF.